The 28 T cell receptor beta chains below come from one sample, sequenced in a study of monozygotic twins with inflammatory bowel disease (dated by TCRdb to about 2019). Receptor amplification or capture employed 5' RACE. TCRdb records Illumina HiSeq 2500 as the sequencer. The reads were reprocessed in TCRdb, with one entry per CDR3 protein sequence and no accompanying DNA. The sample table records approximately 120,000 distinct CDR3 sequences. 9.5% to 15% of the sample is taken by the ten largest. Sequenced input: blood. These TCRs come from a human donor with ulcerative colitis or Crohn's disease, or a healthy co-twin of an affected twin (not recorded which).

The rearrangement links TRBV9 to TRBJ2-3; the TRBD1 assignment by TCRdb is unverifiable without DNA. The CDR3 extends over 13 amino acids. Germline CDR1 is SGDLS and CDR2 is YYNGEE. CDR3 in amino acids: CASSTGTSDTQYF.

This rearrangement joins TRBV3-1 to TRBJ2-7; TCRdb selects TRBD2, and the lack of DNA leaves this call unchecked. Germline CDR1 is LGHDT and CDR2 is YNNKEL (reference sequence). The CDR3 runs 15 residues. The chain's CDR3 is CASLGLAGNLLKQYF.

The chain has TRBV29-1 and TRBJ2-1; the D call from TCRdb, TRBD2, cannot be confirmed without DNA. Germline lookup yields CDR1 SQVTM and CDR2 ANQGSEA. CDR3 length equals 14 residues. CDR3 sequence: CSVATSGSSGEQFF.

The chain recombines TRBV7-6 with TRBJ2-5; TCRdb selects TRBD1, and the lack of DNA leaves this call unchecked. In germline, CDR1 is SGHVS, CDR2 FNYEAQ. This CDR3 has 18 residues. The CDR3: CASSQFPGQGLSQETQYF.

The chain carries TRBV7-8 and TRBJ2-7; TCRdb selects TRBD1, and the lack of DNA leaves this call unchecked. The CDR3 has 19 amino acids. Germline loops: CDR1 SGHVS, CDR2 FQNEAQ. The CDR3 region is CASSLTPLSPQDGPYEQYF.

V gene TRBV9 combines with J gene TRBJ1-1. CDR3 length equals 13 residues. The germline gives CDR1 SGDLS, CDR2 YYNGEE. The CDR3 sequence: CASSFTANAEAFF.

The chain is built from TRBV5-1 and TRBJ1-1; TCRdb's D call, TRBD1, is unchecked because there is no DNA. Germline CDR1 reads SGHRS; CDR2 reads YFSETQ. The CDR3 is made up of 16 amino acids. CDR3 sequence reads: CASSLAVDRVSTEAFF. The full variable domain, with the rest looked up from reference TRBV5-1 and TRBJ1-1, is KAGVTQTPRYLIKTRGQQVTLSCSPISGHRSVSWYQQTPGQGLQFLFEYFSETQRNKGNFPGRFSGRQFSNSRSEMNVSTLELGDSALYLCASSLAVDRVSTEAFFGQGTRLTVV.

The gene calls are TRBV20-1 and TRBJ2-7; TCRdb picks TRBD1, but there is no DNA to check that call. From germline, CDR1 is DFQATT and CDR2 SNEGSKA (reference sequence). This CDR3 contains 15 residues. CDR3 loop: CSARDYRAGSYEQYF.

This chain joins TRBV5-5 and TRBJ1-1; the TRBD1 assignment by TCRdb is unverifiable without DNA. CDR3 length: 15 residues. The germline V gene has CDR1 SGHKS and CDR2 YYEKEE (reference sequence). The CDR3 sequence is CASSLGGQRNTEAFF. The variable domain in full, completed from reference TRBV5-5 and TRBJ1-1, reads DAGVTQSPTHLIKTRGQQVTLRCSPISGHKSVSWYQQVLGQGPQFIFQYYEKEERGRGNFPDRFSARQFPNYSSELNVNALLLGDSALYLCASSLGGQRNTEAFFGQGTRLTVV.

The chain couples TRBV5-1 to TRBJ2-7; TCRdb proposes TRBD1, but this gene call is untestable without DNA. CDR1 SGHRS and CDR2 YFSETQ come from the germline V gene. The CDR3 sequence is 16 residues long. The CDR3 region is CASSLDPGARTREQYF.

This rearrangement joins TRBV12-3 or TRBV12-4 to TRBJ2-5; TCRdb lists TRBD2, though no DNA is available to test this call. The CDR3 sequence is 18 residues long. CDR3 in amino acids: CASSLVPPGTSTLETQYF.

This sequence joins TRBV7-9 and TRBJ1-6; there is no DNA to check the TCRdb D call of TRBD1. The CDR3 length is 13 residues. The germline CDR1 and CDR2 sequences are SEHNR and FQNEAQ (reference sequence). CDR3 protein: CASSPRDLSPLHF.

The V call is TRBV7-2, the J call TRBJ1-1; TCRdb reports TRBD1, a call that lacks DNA to check it against. This CDR3 is 15 amino acids long. CDR1 and CDR2 (germline): SGHTA, FQGNSA. CDR3: CASRRTGGISTEAFF.

The J gene is TRBJ1-6, the V gene TRBV19; TCRdb designates TRBD1, a call that cannot be tested without DNA. The length of the CDR3 is 13 residues. CDR1 is LNHDA and CDR2 is SQIVND in the germline V gene (reference sequence). The CDR3: CATNRDSNSPLHF.

This chain links TRBV4-2 with TRBJ2-7; checking the TCRdb D call of TRBD2 is not possible without DNA. The CDR3 runs 14 residues. CDR1 is LGHNA and CDR2 is YNFKEQ in the germline V gene. This chain's CDR3 is CASSPRGISYEQYF.

V usage is TRBV7-9 and J usage is TRBJ2-3; without DNA, the TCRdb call of TRBD1 cannot be checked. The CDR3 length is 16 residues. Germline V gene lookup returns CDR1 SEHNR and CDR2 FQNEAQ (reference sequence). The CDR3 here is CASSTGQTPSTDTQYF.

This sequence joins TRBV5-1 and TRBJ2-2. From germline, CDR1 is SGHRS and CDR2 YFSETQ. The CDR3 sequence is 14 residues long. The CDR3 here is CASSWGDGTGELFF.

This chain links TRBV6-2 or TRBV6-3 with TRBJ2-7. The V gene's germline CDR1 is MNHEY and CDR2 SVGEGT. This CDR3 is 16 amino acids long. The CDR3: CASSYSVTHSSYEQYF.

This rearrangement joins TRBV28 to TRBJ2-7; TCRdb's D call of TRBD2 is untestable without DNA. CDR3 size: 16 residues. CDR1 is MDHEN, CDR2 SYDVKM, per germline. CDR3 amino acids: CASSLYTGTRYYEQYF.

The chain uses TRBV5-1 and TRBJ2-3; the D call from TCRdb, TRBD1, cannot be confirmed without DNA. CDR1 is SGHRS and CDR2 is YFSETQ in the germline V gene. The CDR3 covers 14 residues. CDR3 sequence: CASSLALPGDTQYF.

J is TRBJ2-5 and V is TRBV11-3. Germline V lookup: CDR1 SGHNT, CDR2 YENEEA. The length of the CDR3 is 13 residues. The CDR3 loop reads CASTLGYQETQYF.

This chain joins TRBV6-2 or TRBV6-3 and TRBJ2-3; TCRdb reports TRBD1, a call that lacks DNA to check it against. The CDR3 sequence is 14 residues long. Germline V CDR1 and CDR2: MNHEY, SVGEGT. The CDR3 here is CASLPREVGDTQYF.

V gene TRBV20-1 combines with J gene TRBJ2-1; no DNA is available, so the TRBD2 call from TCRdb remains unchecked. The CDR3 contains 15 residues. CDR1 and CDR2 from the germline V gene are DFQATT and SNEGSKA (reference sequence). The CDR3 sequence is CSAEVEGRSYNEQFF.

The chain uses TRBV2 and TRBJ2-1. The CDR3 is made up of 13 amino acids. Germline CDR1 is SNHLY and CDR2 is FYNNEI. This chain's CDR3 is CASSEIRDNEQFF.

V usage is TRBV11-2 and J usage is TRBJ1-6. Per the germline V gene, CDR1 is SGHAT and CDR2 is FQNNGV. The CDR3 totals 16 residues. The CDR3: CASSFHRTSYNSPLHF.

The chain combines TRBV11-2 with TRBJ2-5. The CDR3 extends over 12 amino acids. From germline, CDR1 is SGHAT and CDR2 FQNNGV. CDR3 region: CASSFIRETQYF.

The chain recombines TRBV12-3 or TRBV12-4 with TRBJ2-2; TCRdb's D gene call, TRBD2, goes unchecked for lack of DNA. CDR3 length: 17 amino acids. The CDR3 here is CASSLFSGLAHTGELFF.

The chain couples TRBV5-1 to TRBJ2-2; TCRdb designates TRBD1, a call that cannot be tested without DNA. CDR3 size: 16 residues. Per germline, CDR1 SGHRS and CDR2 YFSETQ. CDR3 sequence: CASSSAGQGNTGELFF.